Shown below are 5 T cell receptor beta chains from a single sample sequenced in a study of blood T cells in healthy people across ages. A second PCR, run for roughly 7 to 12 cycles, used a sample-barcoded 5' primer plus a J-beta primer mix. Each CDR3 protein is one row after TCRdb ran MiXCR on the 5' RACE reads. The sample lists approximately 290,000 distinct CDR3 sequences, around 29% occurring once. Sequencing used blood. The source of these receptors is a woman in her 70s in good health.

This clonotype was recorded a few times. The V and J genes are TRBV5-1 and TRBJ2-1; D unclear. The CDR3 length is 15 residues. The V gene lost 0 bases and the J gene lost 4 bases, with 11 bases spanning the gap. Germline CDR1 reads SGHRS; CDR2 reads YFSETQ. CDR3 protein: CASSLVKNSYNEQFF. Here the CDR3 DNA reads TGCGCCAGCAGCTTGGTAAAGAACTCGTACAATGAGCAGTTCTTC.

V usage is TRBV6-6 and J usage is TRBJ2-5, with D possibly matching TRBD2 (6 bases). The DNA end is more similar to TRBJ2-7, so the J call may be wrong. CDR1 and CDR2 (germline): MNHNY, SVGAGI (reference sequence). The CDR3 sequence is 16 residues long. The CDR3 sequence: CASRKTGTEQSYEQYF. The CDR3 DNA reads TGTGCCAGCAGAAAGACCGGGACTGAGCAATCCTACGAGCAGTACTTC.

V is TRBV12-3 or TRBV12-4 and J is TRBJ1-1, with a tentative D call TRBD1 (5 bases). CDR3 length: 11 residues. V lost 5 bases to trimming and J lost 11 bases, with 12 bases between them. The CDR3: CASSPRTSAFF. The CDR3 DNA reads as TGTGCCAGCAGTCCTCGGACAAGTGCTTTCTTT.

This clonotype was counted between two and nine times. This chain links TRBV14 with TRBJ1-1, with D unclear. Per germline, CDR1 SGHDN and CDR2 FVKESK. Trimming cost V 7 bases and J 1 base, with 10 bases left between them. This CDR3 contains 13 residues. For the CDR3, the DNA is TGTGCCAGCAAGGAACAGAAGAACACTGAAGCTTTCTTT. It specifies CASKEQKNTEAFF.

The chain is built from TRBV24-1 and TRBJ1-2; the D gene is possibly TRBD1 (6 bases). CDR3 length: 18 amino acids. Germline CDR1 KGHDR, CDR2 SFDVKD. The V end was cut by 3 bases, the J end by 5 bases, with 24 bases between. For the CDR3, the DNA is TGTGCCACCAGTGATACCTTCGAGACAGGACCCTTAGGGTATGGCTACACCTTC. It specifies CATSDTFETGPLGYGYTF.